A single sample is the source of the 4 T cell receptor beta chains below, sequenced in a study of OX40 agonist ivuxolimab in advanced cancers. The protocol was immunoSEQ multiplex PCR, while the TCRdb copy is restricted to in-frame clones and leaves out a portion. This table holds roughly 41,000 clones, approximately 86% found once. The input for sequencing was CD4+ or CD8+ T cells sorted from blood, taken in a trial of the OX40 agonist ivuxolimab. The receptors derive from an adult with an advanced solid tumor such as melanoma, head and neck, liver or kidney cancer.

This clone appeared once. The chain joins TRBV5-4 to TRBJ2-5; 7 nucleotides align to TRBD1. The J segment lost 1 base and the V segment lost 4 bases, leaving 7 bases of the junction unmatched. The CDR3 covers 15 residues. Germline V lookup: CDR1 SGHNT, CDR2 YYREEE (reference sequence). CDR3 sequence: CASSLGNRGQETQYF. CDR3 in DNA: TGTGCCAGCAGCCTGGGGAACAGGGGCCAAGAGACCCAGTACTTC.

V and J are TRBV7-9 and TRBJ2-6; D possibly matches TRBD1 or TRBD2 (5 bases each). V shed 1 base and J shed 0 bases, with 13 bases lying between them. Germline V CDR1 and CDR2: SEHNR, FQNEAQ (reference sequence). The CDR3 consists of 18 residues. The CDR3: CASSLDPGRSSGANVLTF. The CDR3 DNA reads TGTGCCAGCAGCTTAGATCCGGGACGGAGCTCTGGGGCCAACGTCCTGACTTTC. The full variable domain, rest sourced from reference TRBV7-9 and TRBJ2-6, is DTGVSQNPRHKITKRGQNVTFRCDPISEHNRLYWYRQTLGQGPEFLTYFQNEAQLEKSRLLSDRFSAERPKGSFSTLEIQRTEQGDSAMYLCASSLDPGRSSGANVLTFGAGSRLTVL.

This clone was counted only a few times. The chain employs TRBV5-6 and TRBJ1-4, with D possibly matching TRBD1 (6 bases). Germline V gene lookup returns CDR1 SGHDT and CDR2 YYEEEE. The CDR3 spans 15 residues. V was trimmed by 4 bases and J by 7 bases, leaving 17 bases between them. The CDR3 DNA reads as TGTGCCAGCAGCGCGTCAGGGGTCTTGGGTGAAAAACTGTTTTTT. It encodes CASSASGVLGEKLFF.

The chain links TRBV5-1 to TRBJ2-1, with D possibly being TRBD1 (6 bases). Germline CDR1 and CDR2: SGHRS and YFSETQ. Deletions cut 0 bases from V and 7 bases from J, with 14 bases between. CDR3 length: 15 residues. CDR3 nucleotide sequence: TGCGCCAGCAGCTTGGAGGGGGAGAAGTGGAATGAGCAGTTCTTC. Translation: CASSLEGEKWNEQFF.